This is a list of T cell receptor beta chains from one sample in a study of post-analysis software for immune sequencing data. TCRdb re-derived calls from the PCR reads in MiXCR, one entry per CDR3 protein. The table lists 650,000 to 850,000 distinct CDR3 sequences, 46% of them singletons, with roughly 4.5% in the top ten. The specimen was blood. The receptors were gathered from a girl between 10 and 17 years old with multiple sclerosis. CDR3s include the opening cysteine and the closing phenylalanine or tryptophan. Each record gives: V gene, CDR3 length, D gene, J gene, CDR3 protein. The D gene is left open where the match is weak.

V: TRBV4-3
length: 17
D: .
J: TRBJ2-1
CDR3: CASSQDLIGYSYNEQFF

V: TRBV15
length: 16
D: TRBD1
J: TRBJ2-4
CDR3: CATSLGQGWEGDIQYF

V: TRBV27
length: 14
D: TRBD2
J: TRBJ2-7
CDR3: CASSFAGGDYEQYF

V: TRBV12-3/TRBV12-4
length: 16
D: TRBD2
J: TRBJ2-5
CDR3: CASSAGLAFAGETQYF

V: TRBV20-1
length: 13
D: .
J: TRBJ1-2
CDR3: CSARDPGQHGYTF

V: TRBV12-3/TRBV12-4
length: 13
D: TRBD1
J: TRBJ2-7
CDR3: CASSRTGGHEQYF

V: TRBV11-3
length: 14
D: .
J: TRBJ2-1
CDR3: CASSFQASVNEQFF

V: TRBV7-6
length: 16
D: .
J: TRBJ1-2
CDR3: CASSLYGGGVNYGYTF

V: TRBV6-2/TRBV6-3
length: 15
D: .
J: TRBJ2-1
CDR3: CASSLYPQKGQEQFF

V: TRBV4-3
length: 11
D: .
J: TRBJ1-1
CDR3: CASSQGGRAFF

V: TRBV12-3/TRBV12-4
length: 11
D: .
J: TRBJ1-1
CDR3: CASKSGLEAFF

V: TRBV7-9
length: 14
D: .
J: TRBJ2-4
CDR3: CASSLDSSADIQYF

V: TRBV5-1
length: 17
D: TRBD2
J: TRBJ2-1
CDR3: CASSFSPASGSDNEQFF

V: TRBV6-5
length: 13
D: .
J: TRBJ1-1
CDR3: CASSRRSGTEAFF

V: TRBV7-8
length: 17
D: .
J: TRBJ2-7
CDR3: CASSPTAGGLSPHEQYF

V: TRBV5-1
length: 15
D: .
J: TRBJ2-1
CDR3: CASSLGPGTYNEQFF

V: TRBV18
length: 13
D: .
J: TRBJ1-1
CDR3: CASSILANTEAFF

V: TRBV3-1
length: 12
D: .
J: TRBJ2-1
CDR3: CASRGENNEQFF

V: TRBV28
length: 16
D: .
J: TRBJ2-5
CDR3: CASSLRGRRVSETQYF

V: TRBV20-1
length: 16
D: .
J: TRBJ2-3
CDR3: CSARDQLLGTPDTQYF

V: TRBV10-3
length: 14
D: .
J: TRBJ1-4
CDR3: CAISRDGINEKLFF

V: TRBV7-2
length: 15
D: TRBD1
J: TRBJ2-1
CDR3: CAGSLGRGRSYEQFF

V: TRBV7-2
length: 12
D: .
J: TRBJ2-5
CDR3: CASSLRIETQYF

V: TRBV7-9
length: 17
D: .
J: TRBJ2-4
CDR3: CASSLAGGGWTKNIQYF

V: TRBV20-1
length: 13
D: TRBD1
J: TRBJ2-7
CDR3: CSARSGQEYEQYF

V: TRBV29-1
length: 15
D: TRBD1
J: TRBJ2-1
CDR3: CSVDRGQGGYNEQFF

V: TRBV20-1
length: 14
D: .
J: TRBJ2-1
CDR3: CSAQEGGAWDEQFF

V: TRBV4-3
length: 16
D: .
J: TRBJ2-1
CDR3: CASSQGVGTGQNGQFF

V: TRBV28
length: 14
D: TRBD1
J: TRBJ2-7
CDR3: CASSGDRDGDEQYF

V: TRBV12-3/TRBV12-4
length: 12
D: .
J: TRBJ1-5
CDR3: CASAPKDQPQHF

V: TRBV11-1
length: 16
D: TRBD2
J: TRBJ2-1
CDR3: CASSRMLVLASMQQFF

V: TRBV10-3
length: 19
D: TRBD2
J: TRBJ2-2
CDR3: CAISERPGLAGANTGELFF

V: TRBV20-1
length: 16
D: TRBD2
J: TRBJ2-7
CDR3: CSATDRTSGSSYEQYF

V: TRBV3-1
length: 13
D: .
J: TRBJ1-5
CDR3: CASSQIGNQPQHF

V: TRBV7-8
length: 15
D: TRBD2
J: TRBJ2-3
CDR3: CASSLLAESTDTQYF

V: TRBV15
length: 18
D: TRBD2
J: TRBJ2-3
CDR3: CATSRGATSGTLGDTQYF